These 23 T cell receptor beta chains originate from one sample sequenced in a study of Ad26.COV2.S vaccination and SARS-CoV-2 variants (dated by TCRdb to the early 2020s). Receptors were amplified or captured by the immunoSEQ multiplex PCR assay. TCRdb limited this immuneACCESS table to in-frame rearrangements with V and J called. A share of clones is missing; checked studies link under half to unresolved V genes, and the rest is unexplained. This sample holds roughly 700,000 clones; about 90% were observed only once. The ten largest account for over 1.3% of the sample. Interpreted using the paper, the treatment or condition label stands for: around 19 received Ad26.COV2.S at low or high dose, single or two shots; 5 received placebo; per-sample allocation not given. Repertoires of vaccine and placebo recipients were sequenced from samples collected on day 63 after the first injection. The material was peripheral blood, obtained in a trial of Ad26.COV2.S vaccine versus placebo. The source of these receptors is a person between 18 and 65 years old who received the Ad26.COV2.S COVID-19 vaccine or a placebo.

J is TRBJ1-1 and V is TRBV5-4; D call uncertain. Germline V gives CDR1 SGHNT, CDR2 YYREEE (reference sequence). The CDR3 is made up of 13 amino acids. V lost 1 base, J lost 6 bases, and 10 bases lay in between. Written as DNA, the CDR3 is TGTGCCAGCAGCTTGATAGGTTTTCCTGAAGCTTTCTTT. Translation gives CASSLIGFPEAFF.

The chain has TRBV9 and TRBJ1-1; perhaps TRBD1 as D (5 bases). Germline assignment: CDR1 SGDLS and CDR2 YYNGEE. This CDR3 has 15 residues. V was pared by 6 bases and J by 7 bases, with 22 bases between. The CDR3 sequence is CASTLLLTGAVEAFF. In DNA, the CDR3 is TGTGCCAGCACCCTCCTTTTAACAGGAGCTGTTGAAGCTTTCTTT.

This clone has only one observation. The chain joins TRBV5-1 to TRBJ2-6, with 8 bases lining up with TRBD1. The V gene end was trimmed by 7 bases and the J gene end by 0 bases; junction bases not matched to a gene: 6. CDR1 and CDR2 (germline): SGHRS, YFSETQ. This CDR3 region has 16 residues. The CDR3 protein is CASQGQVNSGANVLTF. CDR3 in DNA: TGCGCCAGCCAGGGACAGGTTAACTCTGGGGCCAACGTCCTGACTTTC. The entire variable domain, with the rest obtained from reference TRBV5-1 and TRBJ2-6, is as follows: KAGVTQTPRYLIKTRGQQVTLSCSPISGHRSVSWYQQTPGQGLQFLFEYFSETQRNKGNFPGRFSGRQFSNSRSEMNVSTLELGDSALYLCASQGQVNSGANVLTFGAGSRLTVL.

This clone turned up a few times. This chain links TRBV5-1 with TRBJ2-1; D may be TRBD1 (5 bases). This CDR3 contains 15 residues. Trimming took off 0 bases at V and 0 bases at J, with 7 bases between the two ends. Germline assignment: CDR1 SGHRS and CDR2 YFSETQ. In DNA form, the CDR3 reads TGCGCCAGCAGCTTGGCAGGGCCCTCCTACAATGAGCAGTTCTTC. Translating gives CASSLAGPSYNEQFF.

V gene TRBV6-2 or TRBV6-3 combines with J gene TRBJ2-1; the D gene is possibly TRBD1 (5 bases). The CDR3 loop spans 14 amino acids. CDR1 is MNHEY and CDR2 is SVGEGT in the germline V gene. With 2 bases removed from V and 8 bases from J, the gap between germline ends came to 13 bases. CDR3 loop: CASSYGRVIYEQFF. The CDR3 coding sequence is TGTGCCAGCAGTTACGGCAGGGTCATCTATGAGCAGTTCTTC.

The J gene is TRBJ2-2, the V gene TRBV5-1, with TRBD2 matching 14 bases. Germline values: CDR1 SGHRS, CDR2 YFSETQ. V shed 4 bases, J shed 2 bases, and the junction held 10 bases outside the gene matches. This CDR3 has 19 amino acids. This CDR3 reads CASSIRPGLAGDNTGELFF. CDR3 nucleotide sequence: TGCGCCAGCAGCATCAGGCCGGGACTAGCGGGGGACAACACCGGGGAGCTGTTTTTT.

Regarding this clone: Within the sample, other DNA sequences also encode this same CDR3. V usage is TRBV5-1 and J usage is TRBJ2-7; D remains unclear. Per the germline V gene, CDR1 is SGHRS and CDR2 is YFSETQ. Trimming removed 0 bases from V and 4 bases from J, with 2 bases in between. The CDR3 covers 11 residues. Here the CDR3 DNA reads TGCGCCAGCAGCTTGGAGTACGAGCAGTACTTC. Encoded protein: CASSLEYEQYF.

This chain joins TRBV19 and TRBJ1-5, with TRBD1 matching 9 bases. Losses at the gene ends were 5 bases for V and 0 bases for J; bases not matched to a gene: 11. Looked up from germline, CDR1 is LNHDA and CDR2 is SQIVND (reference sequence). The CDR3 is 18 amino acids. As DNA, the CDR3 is TGTGCCAGTAGTCCACAGGGGGCTTTCCTCTATAGCAATCAGCCCCAGCATTTT. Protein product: CASSPQGAFLYSNQPQHF.

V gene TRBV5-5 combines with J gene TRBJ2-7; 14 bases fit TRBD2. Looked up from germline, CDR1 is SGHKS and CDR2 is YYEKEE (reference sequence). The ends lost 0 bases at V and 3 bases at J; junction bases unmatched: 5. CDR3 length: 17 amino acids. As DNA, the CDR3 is TGTGCCAGCAGCTTGGGACTAGCGGGAGGGCCACGCTACGAGCAGTACTTC. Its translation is CASSLGLAGGPRYEQYF.

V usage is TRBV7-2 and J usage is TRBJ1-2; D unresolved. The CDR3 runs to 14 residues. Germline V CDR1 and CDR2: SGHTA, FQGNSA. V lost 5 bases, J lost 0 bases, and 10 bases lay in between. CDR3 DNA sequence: TGTGCCAGCAGCCGCGGGCCCTCTAACTATGGCTACACCTTC. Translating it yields CASSRGPSNYGYTF.

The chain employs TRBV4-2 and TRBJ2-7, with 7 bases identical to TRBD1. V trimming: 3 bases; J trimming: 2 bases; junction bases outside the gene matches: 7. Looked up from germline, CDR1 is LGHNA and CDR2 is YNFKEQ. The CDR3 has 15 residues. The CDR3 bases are TGTGCCAGCAGCCACGCGTCGGACAGGACCTACGAGCAGTACTTC. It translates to CASSHASDRTYEQYF.

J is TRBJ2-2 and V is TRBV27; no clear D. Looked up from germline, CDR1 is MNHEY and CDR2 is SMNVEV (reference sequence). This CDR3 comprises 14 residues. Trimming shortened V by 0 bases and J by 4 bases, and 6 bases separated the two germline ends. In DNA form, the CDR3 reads TGTGCCAGCAGTTTATCGACCAGCACCGGGGAGCTGTTTTTT. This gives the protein CASSLSTSTGELFF.

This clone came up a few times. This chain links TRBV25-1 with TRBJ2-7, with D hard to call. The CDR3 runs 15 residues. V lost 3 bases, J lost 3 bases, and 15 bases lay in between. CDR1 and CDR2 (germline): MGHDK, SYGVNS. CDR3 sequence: CASSDPQRSFYEQYF. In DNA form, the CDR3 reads TGTGCCAGCAGTGACCCCCAAAGGAGTTTCTACGAGCAGTACTTC.

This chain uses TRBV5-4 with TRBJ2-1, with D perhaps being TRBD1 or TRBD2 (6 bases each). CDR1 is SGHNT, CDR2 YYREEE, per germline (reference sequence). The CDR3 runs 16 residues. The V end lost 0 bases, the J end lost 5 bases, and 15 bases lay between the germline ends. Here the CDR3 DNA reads TGTGCCAGCAGCTTGGCGGGGGCTAGCCCGAACAATGAGCAGTTCTTC. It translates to CASSLAGASPNNEQFF.

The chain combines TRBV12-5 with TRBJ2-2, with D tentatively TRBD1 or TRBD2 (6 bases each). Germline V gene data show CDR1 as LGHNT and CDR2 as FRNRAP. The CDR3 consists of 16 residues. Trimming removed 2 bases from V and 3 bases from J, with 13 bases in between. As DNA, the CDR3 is TGTGCTAGTGGTTTGCCCCGGGGGCCGTACACCGGGGAGCTGTTTTTT. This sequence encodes CASGLPRGPYTGELFF.

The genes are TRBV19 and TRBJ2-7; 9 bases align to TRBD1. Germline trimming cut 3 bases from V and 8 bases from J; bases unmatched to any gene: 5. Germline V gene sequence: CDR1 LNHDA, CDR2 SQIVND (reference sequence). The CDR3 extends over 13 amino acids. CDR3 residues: CASSIVTGGKQYF. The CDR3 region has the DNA TGTGCCAGTAGTATCGTTACAGGGGGCAAGCAGTACTTC.

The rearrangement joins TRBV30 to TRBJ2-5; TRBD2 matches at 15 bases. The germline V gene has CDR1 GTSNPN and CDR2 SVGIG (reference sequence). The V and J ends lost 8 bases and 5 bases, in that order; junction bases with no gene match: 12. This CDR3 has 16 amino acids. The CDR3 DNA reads TGTGCCACCCATCTTGGGGGACTAGCGGGAGGTGAGACCCAGTACTTC. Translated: CATHLGGLAGGETQYF.

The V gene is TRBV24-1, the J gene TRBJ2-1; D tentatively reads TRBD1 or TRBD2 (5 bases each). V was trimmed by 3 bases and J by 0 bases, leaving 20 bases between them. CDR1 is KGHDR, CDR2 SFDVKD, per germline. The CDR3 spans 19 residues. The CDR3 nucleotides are TGTGCCACCAGTGATCCCGCCTCCCGGGACGTTAGCTCCTACAATGAGCAGTTCTTC. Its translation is CATSDPASRDVSSYNEQFF.

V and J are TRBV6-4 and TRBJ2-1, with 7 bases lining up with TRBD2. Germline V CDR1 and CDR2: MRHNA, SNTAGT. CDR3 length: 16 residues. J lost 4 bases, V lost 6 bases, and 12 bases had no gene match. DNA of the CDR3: TGTGCCAGCAGCGCCGAAGCGGGGCAACCTTACAATGAGCAGTTCTTC. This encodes CASSAEAGQPYNEQFF.

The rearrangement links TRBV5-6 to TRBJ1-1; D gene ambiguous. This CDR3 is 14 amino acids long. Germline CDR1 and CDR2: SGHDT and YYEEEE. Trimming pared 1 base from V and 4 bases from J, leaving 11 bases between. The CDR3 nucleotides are TGTGCCAGCAGCTTGTCCTTAAAGGGCACTGAAGCTTTCTTT. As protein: CASSLSLKGTEAFF.

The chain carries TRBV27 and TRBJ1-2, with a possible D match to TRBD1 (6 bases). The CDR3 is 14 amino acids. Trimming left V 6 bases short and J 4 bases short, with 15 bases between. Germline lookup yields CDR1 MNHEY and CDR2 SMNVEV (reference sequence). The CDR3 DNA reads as TGTGCCAGCAGCTCAGGACAGAGCCTCTATGGCTACACCTTC. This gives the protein CASSSGQSLYGYTF.

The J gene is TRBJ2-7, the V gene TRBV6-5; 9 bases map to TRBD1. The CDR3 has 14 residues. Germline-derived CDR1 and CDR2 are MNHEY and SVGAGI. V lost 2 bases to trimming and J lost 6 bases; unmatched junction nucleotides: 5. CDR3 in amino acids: CASSYGTGYREQYF. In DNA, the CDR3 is TGTGCCAGCAGTTACGGGACAGGGTACCGCGAGCAGTACTTC.

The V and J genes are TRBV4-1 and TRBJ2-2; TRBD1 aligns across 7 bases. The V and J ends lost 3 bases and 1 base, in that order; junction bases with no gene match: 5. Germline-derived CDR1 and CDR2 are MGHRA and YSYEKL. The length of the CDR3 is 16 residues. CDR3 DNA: TGCGCCAGCAGCCAGAGGGGACAGTTGAACACCGGGGAGCTGTTTTTT. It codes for CASSQRGQLNTGELFF.